This entry lists 28 T cell receptor beta chains sequenced from one sample in a study of blood T cell repertoires in COVID-19. The protocol was immunoSEQ multiplex PCR, while the TCRdb copy is restricted to in-frame clones and leaves out a portion. The profile shows about 160,000 clones, roughly nine tenths of them singletons. The sample was peripheral blood. The receptors derive from a man aged 55 to 70 with active or convalescent COVID-19.

The V call is TRBV2, the J call TRBJ1-1; D is uncertain. V was clipped by 4 bases and J by 0 bases, with 9 bases between them. Per germline, CDR1 SNHLY and CDR2 FYNNEI. The CDR3 runs 14 residues. The CDR3 coding sequence is TGTGCCAGCAGTGTGCGGCAGCTGAACACTGAAGCTTTCTTT. Protein sequence: CASSVRQLNTEAFF. Drawing the rest from reference TRBV2 and TRBJ1-1, the complete variable domain is EPEVTQTPSHQVTQMGQEVILRCVPISNHLYFYWYRQILGQKVEFLVSFYNNEISEKSEIFDDQFSVERPDGSNFTLKIRSTKLEDSAMYFCASSVRQLNTEAFFGQGTRLTVV.

The V and J genes are TRBV13 and TRBJ2-3; 8 nucleotides line up with TRBD2. Germline CDR1 is PRHDT and CDR2 is FYEKMQ (reference sequence). This CDR3 comprises 17 residues. V was clipped by 1 base and J by 1 base; unmatched bases: 7. CDR3 sequence (DNA): TGTGCCAGCAGCTTAGTGCGGAGCGGGAGAGGCACAGATACGCAGTATTTT. Translating gives CASSLVRSGRGTDTQYF.

J is TRBJ2-7 and V is TRBV11-2; the D is unclear. This CDR3 has 12 residues. Trimming cost V 3 bases and J 5 bases, with 8 bases left between them. Germline V gene sequence: CDR1 SGHAT, CDR2 FQNNGV. In DNA form, the CDR3 reads TGTGCCAGCAGCTTGGTGAGGAACGAGCAGTACTTC. Protein product: CASSLVRNEQYF.

The CDR3 spells CASSIRDRAQHF. The CDR3 nucleotides are TGTGCCAGTAGTATACGCGACAGAGCCCAGCATTTT. The J gene is TRBJ1-5, the V gene TRBV19, with a tentative D call TRBD1 (5 bases). The CDR3 totals 12 residues. CDR1 is LNHDA and CDR2 is SQIVND in the germline V gene (reference sequence). V lost 2 bases to trimming and J lost 11 bases, with 10 bases between them.

The chain carries TRBV19 and TRBJ1-1, with 9 bases lining up with TRBD1. V lost 10 bases, J lost 2 bases, and 5 bases stayed unmatched. CDR1 and CDR2 (germline): LNHDA, SQIVND (reference sequence). This CDR3 is built from 13 residues. The chain's CDR3 is CATQGQGNTEAFF. Written as DNA, the CDR3 is TGTGCCACACAGGGACAGGGCAACACTGAAGCTTTCTTT.

The chain recombines TRBV19 with TRBJ1-6; 8 nucleotides match TRBD1. Trimming cost V 3 bases and J 8 bases; bases outside gene matches: 6. This CDR3 is 15 amino acids long. Germline CDR1 is LNHDA and CDR2 is SQIVND (reference sequence). The CDR3: CASSMFQGADSPLHF. In DNA form, the CDR3 reads TGTGCCAGTAGTATGTTTCAGGGGGCGGATTCACCCCTCCACTTT.

This chain joins TRBV15 and TRBJ1-4, with D possibly being TRBD1 (5 bases). V gave up 2 bases and J gave up 4 bases, with 11 bases separating them. Germline CDR1 reads LNHNV; CDR2 reads YYDKDF (reference sequence). This CDR3 contains 15 residues. CDR3 in DNA: TGTGCCACCAGCAGAAAAGGGGAAGTTAATGAAAAACTGTTTTTT. It translates to CATSRKGEVNEKLFF. Based on the CDR3 plus reference TRBV15 and TRBJ1-4, the full variable domain is DAMVIQNPRYQVTQFGKPVTLSCSQTLNHNVMYWYQQKSSQAPKLLFHYYDKDFNNEADTPDNFQSRRPNTSFCFLDIRSPGLGDTAMYLCATSRKGEVNEKLFFGSGTQLSVL.

The count of this clone is one. The chain joins TRBV30 to TRBJ1-2, with 7 bases fitting TRBD1. The CDR3 runs 12 residues. With V trimmed by 2 bases and J by 4 bases, 1 base remained unmatched. Germline CDR1 GTSNPN, CDR2 SVGIG (reference sequence). CDR3 nucleotides: TGTGCCTGGAGTCAGGGGGTCTATGGCTACACCTTC. Protein sequence: CAWSQGVYGYTF.

The chain links TRBV3-1 (or the pseudogene TRBV3-2) to TRBJ1-1, with a weak D call TRBD1 (6 bases). Between the trimmed V and J ends, which lost 1 base and 4 bases, there was a span of 13 bases. The germline V gene has CDR1 LGHDT and CDR2 YNNKEL (reference sequence). The CDR3 consists of 15 residues. CDR3 DNA: TGTGCCAGCAGCCAAGGAGGGGGGGTAGGCACTGAAGCTTTCTTT. Translation: CASSQGGGVGTEAFF.

The chain has TRBV27 and TRBJ1-5; D not certain. This CDR3 spans 16 amino acids. Germline assignment: CDR1 MNHEY and CDR2 SMNVEV (reference sequence). The ends were cut back, 6 bases at V and 7 bases at J, with 22 bases in the middle. The CDR3 DNA sequence: TGTGCCAGCAGCCCCAGCGGGAGGAGGGTCAACCAGCCCCAGCATTTT. Its translation: CASSPSGRRVNQPQHF.

V gene TRBV18 combines with J gene TRBJ1-5; D may be TRBD1 (5 bases). Germline V CDR1 and CDR2: KGHSH, LQKENI. There are 15 residues in the CDR3. V was shortened by 4 bases and J by 4 bases, with 14 bases between the two germline ends. The CDR3 sequence is CASSQLKDTNQPQHF. As DNA, the CDR3 is TGTGCCAGCTCACAACTTAAGGACACGAATCAGCCCCAGCATTTT.

This chain uses TRBV7-6 with TRBJ1-3, with D unclear. The CDR3 is 17 amino acids. Trimming took 1 base from V and 2 from J, leaving 15 bases between them. CDR1 and CDR2 from the germline V gene are SGHVS and FNYEAQ. CDR3 in amino acids: CASSLGAPGRTGNTIYF. The CDR3, as DNA: TGTGCCAGCAGCTTAGGGGCACCCGGAAGAACTGGAAACACCATATATTTT.

The CDR3: CASSPPGLAVYNEQFF. The CDR3 DNA follows: TGTGCCAGCAGCCCGCCCGGACTAGCGGTTTACAATGAGCAGTTCTTC. The chain couples TRBV9 to TRBJ2-1; TRBD2 agrees at 10 bases. With 4 bases clipped from V and 4 bases from J, the junction kept 8 bases outside the gene matches. Per germline, CDR1 SGDLS and CDR2 YYNGEE. The CDR3 spans 16 residues.

The CDR3 coding sequence is TGTGCCAGTAGTATGGCGGTGGGTGAAGCTTTCTTT. It specifies CASSMAVGEAFF. The chain couples TRBV19 to TRBJ1-1; D not certain. The ends were cut back, 3 bases at V and 7 bases at J, with 9 bases in the middle. CDR3 length: 12 amino acids. Germline V lookup: CDR1 LNHDA, CDR2 SQIVND (reference sequence).

This chain joins TRBV7-2 and TRBJ1-2; D not resolved. The CDR3 loop spans 12 amino acids. The germline V and J ends were trimmed by 2 bases and 7 bases, with 8 bases remaining between them. Germline V lookup: CDR1 SGHTA, CDR2 FQGNSA. CDR3 sequence reads: CASSLQRGGYTF. CDR3 in DNA: TGTGCCAGCAGCTTACAACGAGGTGGCTACACCTTC.

CDR3 DNA sequence: TGCGCCAGCAGCCGGGGACAGGGGGCTGATTATGGCTACACCTTC. Amino acids: CASSRGQGADYGYTF. V and J are TRBV5-1 and TRBJ1-2; 12 nucleotides line up with TRBD1. Germline CDR1 is SGHRS and CDR2 is YFSETQ. V gave up 4 bases and J gave up 5 bases; unmatched junction bases: 6. CDR3 size: 15 residues.

This clone was picked up one time. The chain has TRBV24-1 and TRBJ2-1; 9 bases line up with TRBD1. Germline V CDR1 and CDR2: KGHDR, SFDVKD. This CDR3 comprises 13 residues. V dropped 4 bases and J dropped 11; count of bases not matched to a gene: 5. The CDR3 sequence: CATSDPNRGQQFF. Written as DNA, the CDR3 is TGTGCCACCAGTGACCCTAACAGGGGGCAGCAGTTCTTC.

The chain combines TRBV2 with TRBJ1-5, with TRBD1 matching over 9 bases. With V trimmed by 4 bases and J by 4 bases, 5 bases remained unmatched. The CDR3 totals 15 residues. Germline loops: CDR1 SNHLY, CDR2 FYNNEI. Here the CDR3 DNA reads TGTGCCAGCAGTGCGGACAGGGGTAGAAATCAGCCCCAGCATTTT. Protein sequence: CASSADRGRNQPQHF. The whole variable domain, remainder taken from reference TRBV2 and TRBJ1-5, is EPEVTQTPSHQVTQMGQEVILRCVPISNHLYFYWYRQILGQKVEFLVSFYNNEISEKSEIFDDQFSVERPDGSNFTLKIRSTKLEDSAMYFCASSADRGRNQPQHFGDGTRLSIL.

This clone was counted once. V gene TRBV6-5 combines with J gene TRBJ1-3, with D uncertain. Germline V gene lookup returns CDR1 MNHEY and CDR2 SVGAGI. The CDR3 contains 14 residues. The germline V and J ends were trimmed by 4 bases and 0 bases, with 7 bases remaining between them. The DNA of the CDR3 is TGTGCCAGCAGTTCGCCGGGCTCTGGAAACACCATATATTTT. The encoded protein is CASSSPGSGNTIYF.

This clone has a single count. CDR3 residues: CASSFEDNNYGYTF. CDR3 coding DNA: TGTGCCAGCAGTTTTGAGGACAACAACTATGGCTACACCTTC. V and J are TRBV6-5 and TRBJ1-2, with a tentative D call TRBD1 (5 bases). V was cut by 4 bases and J by 2 bases, with 11 bases left in between. This CDR3 region has 14 residues. CDR1 is MNHEY and CDR2 is SVGAGI in the germline V gene.

The chain recombines TRBV2 with TRBJ2-5; 7 bases fit TRBD1. With V trimmed by 7 bases and J by 5 bases, 16 bases remained unmatched. CDR1 is SNHLY and CDR2 is FYNNEI in the germline V gene. This CDR3 spans 16 amino acids. In DNA form, the CDR3 reads TGTGCCAGCACCAAAAGGGGGATGACAGGGAGTGAGACCCAGTACTTC. It yields the protein CASTKRGMTGSETQYF.

The DNA for the CDR3 is TGTGCCAGCAGCCAAGAATTTGATTCACCGGTCCACTTT. Encoded protein: CASSQEFDSPVHF. The rearrangement joins TRBV4-2 to TRBJ1-6; D is ambiguous. The CDR3 length is 13 residues. Trimming cost V 0 bases and J 17 bases, with 14 bases left between them. Germline V lookup: CDR1 LGHNA, CDR2 YNFKEQ.

The rearrangement uses TRBV4-2 and TRBJ2-1; 13 nucleotides align to TRBD2. Unmatched junction bases numbered 1, after V lost 4 bases and J lost 4 bases. The CDR3 length is 15 residues. Germline loops: CDR1 LGHNA, CDR2 YNFKEQ. The CDR3 spells CASSPGLAGYNEQFF. CDR3 coding DNA: TGTGCCAGCAGCCCGGGACTAGCGGGGTACAATGAGCAGTTCTTC.

The V and J genes are TRBV9 and TRBJ1-4; maybe TRBD1 (6 bases). Germline V gives CDR1 SGDLS, CDR2 YYNGEE. Trimming removed 0 bases at V and 3 bases at J, with 12 bases between. This CDR3 has 16 amino acids. CDR3: CASSVASTGSNEKLFF. CDR3 nucleotides: TGTGCCAGCAGCGTAGCTAGTACAGGGTCTAATGAAAAACTGTTTTTT.

The genes are TRBV18 and TRBJ1-1; D might be TRBD1 (5 bases). Germline CDR1 reads KGHSH; CDR2 reads LQKENI. The germline V and J ends were trimmed by 6 bases and 3 bases, with 17 bases remaining between them. The length of the CDR3 is 15 residues. The CDR3 here is CASSALQGAYTEAFF. CDR3 DNA: TGTGCCAGCTCCGCACTCCAGGGCGCTTACACTGAAGCTTTCTTT.

The chain couples TRBV7-6 to TRBJ1-6, with TRBD1 matching 12 bases. The germline gives CDR1 SGHVS, CDR2 FNYEAQ. The CDR3 runs to 18 residues. The junction had 10 bases not matched to a gene; V was cut back by 2 bases and J by 8 bases. CDR3 DNA sequence: TGTGCCAGCAGCTTAACGATACCCGGGACAGGGGGCTATTCACCCCTCCACTTT. Its protein product is CASSLTIPGTGGYSPLHF.

V and J are TRBV7-8 and TRBJ2-1; D uncertain. CDR1 is SGHVS and CDR2 is FQNEAQ in the germline V gene. There are 11 residues in the CDR3. V was clipped by 5 bases and J by 8 bases, with 7 bases between them. CDR3 coding DNA: TGTGCCAGCAGCCGCCTCTATGAGCAGTTCTTC. Translation gives CASSRLYEQFF.

The genes are TRBV5-6 and TRBJ1-5; a possible D gene is TRBD1 (5 bases). This CDR3 has 16 amino acids. V lost 0 bases, J lost 2 bases, and 12 bases lay in between. Germline V gene data show CDR1 as SGHDT and CDR2 as YYEEEE. The CDR3 DNA is TGTGCCAGCAGCTTGGCGGGGGGGATCGGCAATCAGCCCCAGCATTTT. Amino acids: CASSLAGGIGNQPQHF.